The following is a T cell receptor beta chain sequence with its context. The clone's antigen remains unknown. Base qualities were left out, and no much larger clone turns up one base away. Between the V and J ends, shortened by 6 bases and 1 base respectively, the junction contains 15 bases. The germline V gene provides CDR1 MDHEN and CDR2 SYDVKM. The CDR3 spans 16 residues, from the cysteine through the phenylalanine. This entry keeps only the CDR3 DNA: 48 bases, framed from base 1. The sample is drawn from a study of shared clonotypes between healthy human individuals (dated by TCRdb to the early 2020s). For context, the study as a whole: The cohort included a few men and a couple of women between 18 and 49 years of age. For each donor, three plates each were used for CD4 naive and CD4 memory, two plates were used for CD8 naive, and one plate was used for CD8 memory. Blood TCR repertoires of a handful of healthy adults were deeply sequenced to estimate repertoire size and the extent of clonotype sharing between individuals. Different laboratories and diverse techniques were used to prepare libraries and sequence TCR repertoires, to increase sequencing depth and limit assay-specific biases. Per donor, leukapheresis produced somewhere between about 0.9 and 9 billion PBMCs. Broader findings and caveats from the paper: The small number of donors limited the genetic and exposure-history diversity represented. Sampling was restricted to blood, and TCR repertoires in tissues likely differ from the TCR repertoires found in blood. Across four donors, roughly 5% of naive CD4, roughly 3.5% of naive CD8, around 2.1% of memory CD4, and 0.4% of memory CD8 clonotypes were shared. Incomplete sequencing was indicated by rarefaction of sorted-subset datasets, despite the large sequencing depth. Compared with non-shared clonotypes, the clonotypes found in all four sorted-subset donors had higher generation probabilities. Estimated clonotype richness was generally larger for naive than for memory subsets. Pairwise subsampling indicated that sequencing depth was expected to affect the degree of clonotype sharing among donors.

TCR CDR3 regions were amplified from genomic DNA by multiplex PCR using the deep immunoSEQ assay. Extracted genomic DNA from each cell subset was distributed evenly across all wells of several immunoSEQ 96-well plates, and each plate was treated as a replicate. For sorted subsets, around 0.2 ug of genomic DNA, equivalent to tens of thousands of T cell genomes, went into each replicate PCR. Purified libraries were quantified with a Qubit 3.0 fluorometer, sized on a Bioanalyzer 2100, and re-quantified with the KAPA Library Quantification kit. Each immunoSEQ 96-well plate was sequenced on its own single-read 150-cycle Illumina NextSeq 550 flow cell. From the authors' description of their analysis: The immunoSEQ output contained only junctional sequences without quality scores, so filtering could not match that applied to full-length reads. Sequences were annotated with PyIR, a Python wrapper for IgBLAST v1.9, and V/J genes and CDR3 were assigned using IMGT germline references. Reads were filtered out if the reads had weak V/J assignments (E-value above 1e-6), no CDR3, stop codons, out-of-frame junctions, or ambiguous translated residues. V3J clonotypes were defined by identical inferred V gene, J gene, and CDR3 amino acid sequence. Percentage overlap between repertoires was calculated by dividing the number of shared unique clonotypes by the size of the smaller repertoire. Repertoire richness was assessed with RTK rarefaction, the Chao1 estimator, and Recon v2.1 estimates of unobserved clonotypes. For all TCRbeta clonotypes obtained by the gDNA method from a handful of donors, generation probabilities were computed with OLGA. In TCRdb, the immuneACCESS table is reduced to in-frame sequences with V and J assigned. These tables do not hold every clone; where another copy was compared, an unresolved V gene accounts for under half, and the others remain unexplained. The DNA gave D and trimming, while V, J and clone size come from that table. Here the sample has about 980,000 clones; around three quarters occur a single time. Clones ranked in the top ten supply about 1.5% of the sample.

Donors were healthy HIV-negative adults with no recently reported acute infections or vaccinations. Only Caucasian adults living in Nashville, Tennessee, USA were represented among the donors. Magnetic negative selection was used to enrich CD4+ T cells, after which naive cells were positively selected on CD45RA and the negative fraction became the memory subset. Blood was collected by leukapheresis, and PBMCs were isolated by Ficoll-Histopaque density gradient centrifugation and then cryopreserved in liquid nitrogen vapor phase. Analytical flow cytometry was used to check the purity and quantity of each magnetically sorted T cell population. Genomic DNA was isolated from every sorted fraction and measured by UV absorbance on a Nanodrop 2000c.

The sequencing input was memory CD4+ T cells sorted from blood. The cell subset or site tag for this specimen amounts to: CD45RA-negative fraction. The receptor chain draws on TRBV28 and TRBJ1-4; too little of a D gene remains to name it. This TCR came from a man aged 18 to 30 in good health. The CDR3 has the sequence CASRMRGAGTNEKLFF. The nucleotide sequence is TGTGCCAGCAGGATGCGGGGTGCCGGAACTAATGAAAAACTGTTTTTT.